Listed here are 25 T cell receptor beta chains from one sample, sequenced in a study of CD8 T cells in ankylosing spondylitis. Study-wide findings and caveats: A TCR beta motif of roughly 8 highly homologous variants appeared characteristic of ankylosing spondylitis blood.

Their antigens are not known. TCRdb processed the 5' RACE reads anew with MiXCR; each CDR3 protein has one entry. Of approximately 400,000 distinct CDR3 sequences listed, 20% to 30% are singletons. The sample comprised blood, either unsorted or a sorted T cell fraction (not recorded which). The receptor source for this set is a male donor with ankylosing spondylitis.

The rearrangement links TRBV29-1 to TRBJ1-1, with D perhaps TRBD1 (5 bases). Trimming took 7 bases from V and 2 from J, leaving 20 bases between them. Germline CDR1 reads SQVTM; CDR2 reads ANQGSEA. This CDR3 is built from 15 residues. The CDR3 DNA reads as TGCAGCGCCGAGGGACGGTTGAGGCGAAACACTGAAGCTTTCTTT. It specifies CSAEGRLRRNTEAFF.

The chain has TRBV20-1 and TRBJ2-7; 13 bases line up with TRBD2. After removal of 0 bases from V and 6 bases from J, the junction contained 8 bases not matched to a gene. The CDR3 runs 16 residues. Looked up from germline, CDR1 is DFQATT and CDR2 is SNEGSKA (reference sequence). The DNA for the CDR3 is TGCAGTGCTAGAGATCCTAGGACTAGCGGGAGAACCGAGCAGTACTTC. The encoded protein is CSARDPRTSGRTEQYF.

The rearrangement links TRBV7-8 to TRBJ2-5; possibly TRBD2 for D (5 bases). V lost 5 bases to trimming and J lost 7 bases, with 17 bases between them. Germline V CDR1 and CDR2: SGHVS, FQNEAQ. CDR3 length: 14 amino acids. For the CDR3, the DNA is TGTGCCAGCAGCCCACGGACTCAAGCCGGGACCCAGTACTTC. Its protein product is CASSPRTQAGTQYF.

This clonotype was detected only a few times. The chain carries TRBV18 and TRBJ2-7; perhaps TRBD1 as D (6 bases). This CDR3 region has 16 residues. Germline-derived CDR1 and CDR2 are KGHSH and LQKENI. V lost 2 bases, J lost 2 bases, and 16 bases lay in between. CDR3 in DNA: TGTGCCAGCTCACCAACAGGGACCGGGTCTACCTACGAGCAGTACGTC. As protein: CASSPTGTGSTYEQYV.

Only a few counts were recorded for this clonotype. This chain joins TRBV3-1 and TRBJ2-7; a weak D match, TRBD2 (5 bases). Trimming cost V 4 bases and J 5 bases, with 12 bases left between them. There are 13 residues in the CDR3. In germline, CDR1 is LGHDT, CDR2 YNNKEL (reference sequence). CDR3 DNA: TGTGCCAGCAGCCGTATAGCGAGAAACGAGCAGTACTTC. Its protein product is CASSRIARNEQYF.

The chain is built from TRBV20-1 and TRBJ1-1; D is ambiguous. Trimming stripped 3 bases from V and 1 base from J, with 12 bases between. CDR1 and CDR2 from the germline V gene are DFQATT and SNEGSKA (reference sequence). CDR3 size: 14 residues. CDR3 loop: CSARRHHGNTEAFF. In nucleotides, the CDR3 is TGCAGTGCTAGGCGTCACCACGGGAACACTGAAGCTTTCTTT.

This clonotype was seen only a few times. The CDR3 nucleotides are TGTGCCAGCACCCTAATGAGGGGGTCGGGCGGTGAGCAGTTCTTC. Translation gives CASTLMRGSGGEQFF. V and J are TRBV12-3 or TRBV12-4 and TRBJ2-1, with D possibly matching TRBD1 (6 bases). V was trimmed by 7 bases and J by 9 bases, leaving 22 bases between them. This CDR3 region has 15 residues.

The chain couples TRBV2 to TRBJ2-3, with D unclear. The CDR3 totals 13 residues. V shed 5 bases and J shed 2 bases, with 8 bases lying between them. CDR1 SNHLY and CDR2 FYNNEI come from the germline V gene. The chain's CDR3 is CASSPEFTDTQYF. CDR3 bases: TGTGCCAGCAGTCCGGAGTTCACAGATACGCAGTATTTT.

The rearrangement joins TRBV20-1 to TRBJ2-5; the match to TRBD2 covers 11 bases. The CDR3 has 14 amino acids. V dropped 5 bases and J dropped 2; count of bases not matched to a gene: 4. The V gene's germline CDR1 is DFQATT and CDR2 SNEGSKA (reference sequence). The DNA for the CDR3 is TGCAGTGCTGTAAGGACTAGCGGGCAAGAGACCCAGTACTTC. Translation: CSAVRTSGQETQYF.

The chain recombines TRBV5-1 with TRBJ1-2; tentatively, D is TRBD1 (5 bases). With 1 base removed from V and 3 bases from J, the gap between germline ends came to 13 bases. Germline V CDR1 and CDR2: SGHRS, YFSETQ. The CDR3 has 15 residues. The CDR3 sequence is CASSLSPGIDYGYTF. The CDR3 DNA reads TGCGCCAGCAGCTTGTCCCCAGGGATAGACTATGGCTACACCTTC.

This clonotype was recorded a few times. The genes are TRBV28 and TRBJ2-7; 8 positions agree with TRBD2. Germline loops: CDR1 MDHEN, CDR2 SYDVKM. J gave up 1 base and V 5 bases, and 7 bases lay outside the gene matches. The CDR3 covers 15 residues. CDR3 residues: CASSGLAGGSYEQYV. CDR3 bases: TGTGCCAGCAGTGGGCTAGCGGGCGGGTCCTACGAGCAGTACGTC.

This clonotype came up a few times. V usage is TRBV11-3 and J usage is TRBJ2-1; 7 bases map to TRBD1. The V and J ends lost 5 bases and 7 bases, in that order; junction bases with no gene match: 8. The CDR3 extends over 14 amino acids. Germline V gene data show CDR1 as SGHNT and CDR2 as YENEEA. Written as DNA, the CDR3 is TGTGCCAGCAGCCCGCCGACAGGGATGAATGAGCAGTTCTTC. Its translation is CASSPPTGMNEQFF.

The chain employs TRBV24-1 and TRBJ2-1; 7 bases map to TRBD2. The CDR3 runs to 17 residues. The germline V gene encodes CDR1 KGHDR and CDR2 SFDVKD. V was pared by 7 bases and J by 8 bases, with 19 bases of the junction left unmatched. In DNA, the CDR3 is TGTGCCACCAGCCCCGGGGCTAGCGGTAACCTCGGTGATGAGCAGTTCTTC. This gives the protein CATSPGASGNLGDEQFF.

The J gene is TRBJ2-3, the V gene TRBV20-1; D is unclear. Trimming left V 3 bases short and J 0 bases short, with 10 bases between. Germline V gene lookup returns CDR1 DFQATT and CDR2 SNEGSKA (reference sequence). The CDR3 is 14 residues long. The CDR3 here is CSARSLTSTDTQYF. In nucleotides, the CDR3 is TGCAGTGCTAGGAGCCTGACTAGCACAGATACGCAGTATTTT.

V and J are TRBV5-6 and TRBJ2-5, with D perhaps TRBD2 (6 bases). The V gene's germline CDR1 is SGHDT and CDR2 YYEEEE. The ends were cut back, 3 bases at V and 5 bases at J, with 14 bases in the middle. This CDR3 contains 14 residues. The DNA of the CDR3 is TGTGCCAGCAGCTGGCGGGAATCTATTGAGACCCAGTACTTC. Translating gives CASSWRESIETQYF. The full variable domain, rest sourced from reference TRBV5-6 and TRBJ2-5, is DAGVTQSPTHLIKTRGQQVTLRCSPKSGHDTVSWYQQALGQGPQFIFQYYEEEERQRGNFPDRFSGHQFPNYSSELNVNALLLGDSALYLCASSWRESIETQYFGPGTRLLVL.

The rearrangement uses TRBV11-2 and TRBJ2-5, with 7 bases aligning to TRBD1. Germline V lookup: CDR1 SGHAT, CDR2 FQNNGV. After removal of 5 bases from V and 1 base from J, the junction contained 7 bases not matched to a gene. The CDR3 loop spans 15 amino acids. For the CDR3, the DNA is TGTGCCAGCAGCCAGAGACAGGGCGGCCAAGAGACCCAGTACTTC. This gives the protein CASSQRQGGQETQYF.

There are a few counts of this clonotype. J is TRBJ1-1 and V is TRBV29-1; D is uncertain. CDR3 size: 14 residues. Germline CDR1 is SQVTM and CDR2 is ANQGSEA. V lost 1 base to trimming and J lost 5 bases, with 14 bases between them. For the CDR3, the DNA is TGCAGCGTTGAAGGTGTTCAACCCGGGACTGAAGCTTTCTTT. Protein: CSVEGVQPGTEAFF.

V usage is TRBV2 and J usage is TRBJ1-1, with D possibly TRBD1 on 6 matching bases. This CDR3 region has 14 residues. The germline CDR1 and CDR2 sequences are SNHLY and FYNNEI. Deletions cut 2 bases from V and 0 bases from J, with 7 bases between. The CDR3: CASSEQGLNTEAFF. CDR3 DNA: TGTGCCAGCAGTGAACAGGGGCTGAACACTGAAGCTTTCTTT.

This clonotype was found a few times. V is TRBV2 and J is TRBJ2-1; D is uncertain. The V gene's germline CDR1 is SNHLY and CDR2 FYNNEI. Trimming cost V 6 bases and J 0 bases, with 15 bases left between them. This CDR3 is 16 amino acids long. CDR3 loop: CASSLERATSYNEQFF. CDR3 in DNA: TGTGCCAGCAGCCTCGAACGGGCAACCTCCTACAATGAGCAGTTCTTC.

This clonotype was detected only a few times. The rearrangement uses TRBV4-2 and TRBJ2-6; D possibly corresponds to TRBD1 (5 bases). The CDR3 consists of 16 residues. CDR1 is LGHNA, CDR2 YNFKEQ, per germline. With 1 base removed from V and 2 bases from J, the gap between germline ends came to 9 bases. The CDR3: CASSQGPQAGANVLTF. The CDR3 region has the DNA TGTGCCAGCAGCCAAGGTCCACAGGCTGGGGCCAACGTCCTGACTTTC.

The chain links TRBV20-1 to TRBJ2-7, with a weak D call TRBD2 (5 bases). V was clipped by 2 bases and J by 4 bases, with 15 bases between them. This CDR3 region has 14 residues. Germline-derived CDR1 and CDR2 are DFQATT and SNEGSKA (reference sequence). The CDR3 nucleotides read TGCAGTGCTAGACGGGGATCGGACCCATACGAGCAGTACTTC. Its protein is CSARRGSDPYEQYF.

The chain combines TRBV7-9 with TRBJ2-6; possibly TRBD1 for D (5 bases). Germline CDR1 and CDR2: SEHNR and FQNEAQ (reference sequence). Trimming took off 5 bases at V and 2 bases at J, with 10 bases between the two ends. The CDR3 spans 15 residues. The CDR3 DNA reads TGTGCCAGCAGCCCCAGGGTTGCTGGGGCCAACGTCCTGACTTTC. Protein: CASSPRVAGANVLTF.

The J gene is TRBJ2-7, the V gene TRBV14; perhaps D is TRBD1 or TRBD2 (6 bases each). Germline V lookup: CDR1 SGHDN, CDR2 FVKESK. V lost 4 bases and J 4 bases, leaving 11 bases between the germline ends. There are 13 residues in the CDR3. The CDR3 sequence: CASSPRGHYEQYV. CDR3 sequence (DNA): TGTGCCAGCAGCCCCCGGGGGCATTACGAGCAGTACGTC.

This clonotype was observed a handful of times. V usage is TRBV10-3 and J usage is TRBJ2-1, with TRBD2 matching 11 bases. This CDR3 has 15 amino acids. Germline values: CDR1 ENHRY, CDR2 SYGVKD. Trimming took 6 bases from V and 1 from J; bases not matched to a gene: 2. CDR3 amino acids: CAIRLAGDSYNEQFF. For the CDR3, the DNA is TGTGCCATCAGACTAGCGGGAGATTCCTACAATGAGCAGTTCTTC.

The gene calls are TRBV6-6 and TRBJ1-1; tentative D call: TRBD1 (5 bases). Germline V gene data show CDR1 as MNHNY and CDR2 as SVGAGI (reference sequence). This CDR3 has 13 amino acids. Trimming cost V 9 bases and J 1 base, with 12 bases left between them. The CDR3 is CASLQASNTEAFF. CDR3 bases: TGTGCCAGTCTACAGGCCTCGAACACTGAAGCTTTCTTT.